This T cell receptor beta chain was documented in a study of T-cell reconstitution after alpha-beta-depleted transplantation in children. Molecular barcoding with unique molecular identifiers was used for the TCRbeta library. Via MiXCR, TCRdb re-called the PCR reads, giving one row per CDR3 protein. This sample has about 340,000 distinct CDR3 sequences, with 10% to 15% found just once. V lost 6 bases, J lost 10 bases, and 12 bases lay in between. The CDR3 runs 10 residues. Germline V CDR1 and CDR2: SQVTM, ANQGSEA. The specimen was PBMCs, collected from the stem cell graft. The J gene is TRBJ1-1, the V gene TRBV29-1, with a weak D call TRBD1 (6 bases). The sequence came from a human donor who donated a stem cell graft to a child with Fanconi anemia. The CDR3 bases are TGCAGCGTGTGGACAGTTTCAGCTTTCTTT. It translates to CSVWTVSAFF.